Given below is one T cell receptor beta chain in context. Authors' data handling: Junction-only immunoSEQ sequences carried no quality scores, so filtering differed. Clones were sequenced by immunoSEQ multiplex PCR, and TCRdb holds only the in-frame ones, with some missing. V and J calls and clone size are copied from that table; D and trimming were computed from the DNA. The sample contains 2 million to 3 million clones, more than 90% of which appear only once. The sample is drawn from a study of shared clonotypes between healthy human individuals. Germline V lookup: CDR1 MNHEY, CDR2 SVGAGI. The V gene end was trimmed by 5 bases and the J gene end by 1 base; junction bases not matched to a gene: 2. The CDR3 consists of 14 residues.

The V gene is TRBV6-5, the J gene TRBJ2-3; 8 bases align to TRBD2. The source material was naive CD4+ T cells sorted from blood. Subset: CD45RA+ positively selected. This TCR derives from a man aged 18 to 30 in good health. CDR3: CASSKTSGTDTQYF. CDR3 DNA sequence: TGTGCCAGCAGTAAGACTAGCGGCACAGATACGCAGTATTTT.